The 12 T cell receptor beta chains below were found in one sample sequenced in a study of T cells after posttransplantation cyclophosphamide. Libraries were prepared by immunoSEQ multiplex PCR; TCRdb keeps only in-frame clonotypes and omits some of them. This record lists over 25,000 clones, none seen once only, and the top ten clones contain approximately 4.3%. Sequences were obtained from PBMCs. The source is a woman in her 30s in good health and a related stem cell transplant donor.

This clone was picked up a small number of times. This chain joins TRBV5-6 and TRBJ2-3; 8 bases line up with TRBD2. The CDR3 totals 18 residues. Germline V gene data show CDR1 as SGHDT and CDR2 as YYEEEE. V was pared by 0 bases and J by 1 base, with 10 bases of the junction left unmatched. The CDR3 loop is CASSLADWSGGRTDTQYF. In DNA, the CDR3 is TGTGCCAGCAGCTTGGCCGACTGGAGCGGGGGCCGCACAGATACGCAGTATTTT.

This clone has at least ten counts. The CDR3 loop reads CASRQGNYGYTF. DNA of the CDR3: TGTGCCAGCCGACAGGGTAACTATGGCTACACCTTC. The rearrangement links TRBV6-1 to TRBJ1-2, with 7 positions matching TRBD1. V lost 8 bases, J lost 1 base, and 1 base stayed unmatched. The CDR3 is 12 residues long. Germline CDR1 and CDR2: MNHNS and SASEGT.

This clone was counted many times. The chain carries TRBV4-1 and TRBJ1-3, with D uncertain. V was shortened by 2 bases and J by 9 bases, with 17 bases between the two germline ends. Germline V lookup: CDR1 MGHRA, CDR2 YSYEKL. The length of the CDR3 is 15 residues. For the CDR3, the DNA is TGCGCCAGCAGCCAATACTGGCAGGAGCTCAGCACCATATATTTT. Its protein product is CASSQYWQELSTIYF.

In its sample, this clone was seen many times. The CDR3 sequence: CASTWATGELFF. CDR3 sequence (DNA): TGTGCCAGCACATGGGCCACCGGGGAGCTGTTTTTT. The rearrangement uses TRBV7-2 and TRBJ2-2; no reliable D call. The germline V gene has CDR1 SGHTA and CDR2 FQGNSA. The CDR3 has 12 residues. The V end was cut by 7 bases, the J end by 4 bases, with 7 bases between.

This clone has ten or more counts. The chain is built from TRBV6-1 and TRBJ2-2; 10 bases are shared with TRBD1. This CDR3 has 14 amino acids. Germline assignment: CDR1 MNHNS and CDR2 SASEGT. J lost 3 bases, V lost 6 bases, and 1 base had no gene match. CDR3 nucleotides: TGTGCCAGCAGCGGACAGGGGGACACCGGGGAGCTGTTTTTT. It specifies CASSGQGDTGELFF.

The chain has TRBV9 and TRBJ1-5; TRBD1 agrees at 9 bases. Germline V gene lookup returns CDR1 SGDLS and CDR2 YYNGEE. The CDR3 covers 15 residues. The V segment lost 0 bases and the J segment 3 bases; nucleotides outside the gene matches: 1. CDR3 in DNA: TGTGCCAGCAGCGTAGGACAGGGGGTCAATCAGCCCCAGCATTTT. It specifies CASSVGQGVNQPQHF.

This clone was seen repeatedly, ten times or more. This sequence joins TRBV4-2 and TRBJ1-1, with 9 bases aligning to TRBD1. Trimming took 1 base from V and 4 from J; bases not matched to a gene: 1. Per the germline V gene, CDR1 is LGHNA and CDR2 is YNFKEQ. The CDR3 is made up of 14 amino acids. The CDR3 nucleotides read TGTGCCAGCAGCCAAGGGGACAGGGCCACTGAAGCTTTCTTT. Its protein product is CASSQGDRATEAFF.

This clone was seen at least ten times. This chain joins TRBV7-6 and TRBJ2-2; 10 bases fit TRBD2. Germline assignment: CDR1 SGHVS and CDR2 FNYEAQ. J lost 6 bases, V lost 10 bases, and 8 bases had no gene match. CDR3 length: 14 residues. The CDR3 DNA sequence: TGTGCCACCAAGCGGGGGGGCTTCGCCGGGGAGCTGTTTTTT. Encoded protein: CATKRGGFAGELFF.

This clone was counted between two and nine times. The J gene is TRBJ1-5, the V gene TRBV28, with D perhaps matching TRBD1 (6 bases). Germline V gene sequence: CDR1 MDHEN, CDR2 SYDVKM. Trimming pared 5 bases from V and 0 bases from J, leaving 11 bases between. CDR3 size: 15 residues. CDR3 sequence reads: CASSRDTLSNQPQHF. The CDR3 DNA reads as TGTGCCAGCAGTCGGGACACCCTTAGCAATCAGCCCCAGCATTTT.

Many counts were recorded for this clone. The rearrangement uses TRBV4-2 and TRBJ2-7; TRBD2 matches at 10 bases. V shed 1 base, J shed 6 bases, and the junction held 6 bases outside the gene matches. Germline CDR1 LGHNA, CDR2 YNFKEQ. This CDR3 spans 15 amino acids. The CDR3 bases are TGTGCCAGCAGCCAAGGAATCCTAGCGGGGGTCGAGCAGTACTTC. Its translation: CASSQGILAGVEQYF.

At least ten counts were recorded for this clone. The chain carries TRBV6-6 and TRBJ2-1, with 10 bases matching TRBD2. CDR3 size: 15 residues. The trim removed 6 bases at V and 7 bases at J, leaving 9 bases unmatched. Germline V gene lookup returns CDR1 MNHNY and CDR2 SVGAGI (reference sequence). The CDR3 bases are TGTGCCAGCAGAATAAGCGGGGGGGCGGGTAATGAGCAGTTCTTC. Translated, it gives CASRISGGAGNEQFF.

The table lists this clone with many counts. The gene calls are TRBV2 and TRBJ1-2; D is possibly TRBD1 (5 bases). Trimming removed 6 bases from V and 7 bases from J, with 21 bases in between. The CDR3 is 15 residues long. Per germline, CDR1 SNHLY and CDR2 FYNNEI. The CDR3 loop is CASSQITRSTGGYTF. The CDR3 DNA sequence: TGTGCCAGCAGCCAGATTACAAGGAGCACAGGTGGCTACACCTTC.